This section outlines one T cell receptor (beta chain) sequence together with its context. V lost 5 bases and J lost 12; bases outside the gene matches: 8. The length of the CDR3 is 13 residues. Germline V gene sequence: CDR1 MNHEY, CDR2 SVGAGI. Sequencing used immunoSEQ multiplex PCR; TCRdb keeps in-frame clones, though not all of them. The data contain fewer than 250,000 clones, about nine tenths of them seen just once; the ten biggest clones take up roughly 4.2%. This entry belongs to a study of blood T cell repertoires in COVID-19. Study as a whole: The cDNA or gDNA used as material had been derived from T cells, B-cell-depleted T cells, or PBMCs.

This rearrangement joins TRBV6-5 to TRBJ2-1; the match to TRBD1 covers 9 bases. This TCR was recovered from a man aged 50 or older with acute or convalescent COVID-19. The material sequenced was peripheral blood. The CDR3: CASSTGQGGPQFF. CDR3 nucleotides: TGTGCCAGCAGTACGGGACAGGGAGGTCCGCAGTTCTTC.